These 10 T cell receptor beta chains came from one sample sequenced in a study of shared clonotypes between healthy human individuals (dated by TCRdb to 2018 to 2020). Library construction relied on the immunoSEQ multiplex PCR assay. In TCRdb, the immuneACCESS table is reduced to in-frame sequences with V and J assigned. These tables do not hold every clone; where another copy was compared, an unresolved V gene accounts for under half, and the others remain unexplained. Within this sample are 1.4 million or so clones, with around 98.5% of them counted one time only. The ten most abundant clones make up around 0.33% of the sample. The material sequenced was naive CD4+ T cells sorted from blood. The meaning of the sample's cell subset or site label: CD45RA+ positively selected. All receptors come from a man aged 25-45 years in good health.

The genes are TRBV6-5 and TRBJ2-7, with 7 positions matching TRBD2. This CDR3 spans 15 amino acids. Germline-derived CDR1 and CDR2 are MNHEY and SVGAGI. Trimming cost V 6 bases and J 0 bases; bases outside gene matches: 8. The CDR3: CASSPGLSSSYEQYF. The CDR3 DNA follows: TGTGCCAGCAGCCCGGGACTATCAAGCTCCTACGAGCAGTACTTC.

This clone was seen just once. The chain employs TRBV18 and TRBJ2-5; D is uncertain. CDR3 length: 12 residues. V was pared by 5 bases and J by 2 bases, with 6 bases between. Germline V lookup: CDR1 KGHSH, CDR2 LQKENI. The CDR3 region has the DNA TGTGCCAGCTCATCGGATCAAGAGACCCAGTACTTC. As protein: CASSSDQETQYF.

V is TRBV18 and J is TRBJ2-2; D gene unclear. Germline loops: CDR1 KGHSH, CDR2 LQKENI. The CDR3 has 16 residues. Trimming took 1 base from V and 5 from J, leaving 14 bases between them. DNA for the CDR3: TGTGCCAGCTCACCACGATTACCGACGGAGACCGGGGAGCTGTTTTTT. Its protein is CASSPRLPTETGELFF.

The CDR3 spells CASSSGLAGGLAKNIQYF. In DNA, the CDR3 is TGTGCCAGCAGCTCTGGACTAGCGGGAGGCCTAGCCAAAAACATTCAGTACTTC. The rearrangement links TRBV7-8 to TRBJ2-4, with 14 bases fitting TRBD2. CDR1 is SGHVS and CDR2 is FQNEAQ in the germline V gene. The CDR3 has 18 residues. Unmatched junction bases numbered 5, after V lost 4 bases and J lost 0 bases.

This rearrangement joins TRBV6-6 to TRBJ2-3, with D possibly TRBD2 on 6 matching bases. The CDR3 spans 15 residues. CDR1 and CDR2 (germline): MNHNY, SVGAGI (reference sequence). Between the trimmed V and J ends, which lost 2 bases and 1 base, there was a span of 10 bases. The CDR3 region is CASSYLGGGTDTQYF. CDR3 coding DNA: TGTGCCAGCAGTTACCTGGGGGGTGGCACAGATACGCAGTATTTT.

The V call is TRBV28, the J call TRBJ1-5; D unclear. The CDR3 sequence is 12 residues long. The V and J ends lost 6 bases and 4 bases respectively, with 7 bases between them. Germline lookup yields CDR1 MDHEN and CDR2 SYDVKM. The CDR3 DNA reads TGTGCCAGCAGACCGCCTAATCAGCCCCAGCATTTT. Protein sequence: CASRPPNQPQHF.

The CDR3 is CASSGLTGTGAYEQYF. DNA of the CDR3: TGCGCCAGCAGTGGATTGACCGGGACAGGGGCCTACGAGCAGTACTTC. This sequence joins TRBV10-1 and TRBJ2-7, with 10 bases matching TRBD1. CDR1 WNHNN and CDR2 SYGVQD come from the germline V gene (reference sequence). The CDR3 extends over 16 amino acids. J was trimmed by 2 bases and V by 4 bases; bases with no gene match: 8.

The rearrangement links TRBV25-1 to TRBJ1-1, with D maybe TRBD1 (5 bases). CDR1 is MGHDK, CDR2 SYGVNS, per germline. CDR3 length equals 14 residues. The ends were cut back, 0 bases at V and 1 base at J, with 6 bases in the middle. The CDR3 here is CASSEYQGNTEAFF. In nucleotides, the CDR3 is TGTGCCAGCAGTGAATATCAGGGGAACACTGAAGCTTTCTTT. Using reference TRBV25-1 and TRBJ1-1 for the parts outside the CDR3, the full variable domain is EADIYQTPRYLVIGTGKKITLECSQTMGHDKMYWYQQDPGMELHLIHYSYGVNSTEKGDLSSESTVSRIRTEHFPLTLESARPSHTSQYLCASSEYQGNTEAFFGQGTRLTVV.

This chain connects TRBV28 to TRBJ2-7; D is perhaps TRBD1 (5 bases). Between the trimmed V and J ends, which lost 6 bases and 5 bases, there was a span of 20 bases. This CDR3 is built from 15 residues. CDR1 and CDR2 (germline): MDHEN, SYDVKM. The CDR3 region is CASRALGRRWNEQYF. The CDR3 DNA reads as TGTGCCAGCAGGGCCTTGGGGCGTCGGTGGAACGAGCAGTACTTC.

Worth noting for this clone: Distinct nucleotide sequences in the sample also encode this CDR3. V usage is TRBV4-1 and J usage is TRBJ2-3; 7 bases agree with TRBD1. The CDR3 has 15 residues. CDR1 MGHRA and CDR2 YSYEKL come from the germline V gene. Trimming cost V 1 base and J 0 bases; bases outside gene matches: 1. CDR3 residues: CASSQGQGSTDTQYF. The CDR3 DNA reads as TGCGCCAGCAGCCAAGGACAGGGAAGCACAGATACGCAGTATTTT.